Reported below is one TCR beta chain. Its antigen is unknown. No much larger clone exists at a distance of one base, and base qualities are not known. In total, roughly 670 healthy bone marrow donors made up the cohort. At the time of sampling, all cohort members were nominally healthy, though unrecorded immune exposures were likely present. The donor tested CMV seropositive and was one of the 289 seropositive cohort members. A peripheral blood sample was collected from each donor, and TCR beta sequencing was performed on peripheral blood mononuclear cells. Genomic DNA extraction from the blood cell samples was performed with the Qiagen DNeasy Blood Extraction Kit. This sample is part of a study of cytomegalovirus exposure and HLA in healthy donors (dated by TCRdb to 2017 to 2019). Broadly, across the study: In an earlier analysis of approximately 640 of the donors, under 300 Gb of sequence data and roughly 100 million unique TCR beta sequences from roughly 200 million T cells were reported. All discovery cohort repertoires had been generated on a single sequencing platform. HLA typing covered class I and class II loci at four-digit resolution. In the later analysis, no new phenotypic data were used to find candidate immune exposures; instead, reliance was placed on TCR beta sequences and their occurrence across donors. The T cell repertoires of 670 or so subjects were profiled by immunosequencing and related to cytomegalovirus serostatus. The study combined high-throughput TCR immunosequencing, statistical association of individual TCRs with disease status, and machine learning to predict cytomegalovirus infection status. A later genetic analysis took genome-wide SNP genotypes for about 65% of the 666 donors and used that subset as a discovery cohort. To decide whether each TCR beta V gene segment behaved as functional or pseudogenic, an earlier analysis of several hundred of the donors relied on high-throughput TCR beta sequencing. Donor age, sex, ethnicity and CMV serostatus were collected together with the repertoire data. Among the roughly 430 genotyped donors, around 81% belonged to the genetic ancestry cluster associated with self-reported Caucasian donors. Typing coverage differed by locus: A, B, C, DRB1 and DQB1 were typed in roughly 629-640 donors, DQA1 in about 500, DPA1 in 600 to 610, and DPB1 in 472. Because of strong linkage in the cohort, roughly five DR-DQ haplotypes were treated as single units for association and clustering. A separate validation cohort of approximately 120 different subjects was used in addition to the roughly 670-subject first cohort. Across some 400 genotyped donors of the cohort, an average of 235,054 unique TCR beta nucleotide sequences per donor were sequenced, and around 20% of those sequences were non-productive. A later analysis re-examined previously published TCR beta repertoires from 610 or so donors and added high-resolution HLA genotyping to investigate patterns of TCR occurrence. An early release covering approximately 600 HLA-typed donors comprised about 300 gigabases of sequencing data and some 79 million unique TCR sequences. The aim of the study was to test whether cataloging public T cell receptors could identify signatures of past pathogen exposure. General findings and caveats noted by the study authors: Because counts were too low, about 15 rarely observed V segments, including chromosome 9 orphons, were left out of the earlier analysis of about 500 of the donors. The authors suggested that the approach could potentially be generalized to other disease states and immunological phenotypes. Linkage disequilibrium might explain the correlated functional status among segregating V segments, but an unknown experimental factor could not be excluded. A cluster of highly shared sequence variants was judged likely to represent a technical artifact of the sequencing pipeline. Compared with equally common non-associated chains, HLA-associated TCR beta chains in a later analysis were more clonally expanded and had lower generation probabilities. Specific HLA alleles were associated with 16,951 TCR beta sequences at a false discovery rate of 0.05 in a later analysis. In an earlier analysis of fewer than 750 of the donors, most TCR beta V segments were observed in productive rearrangements about 87% or about 30% of the time, broadly matching IMGT annotations. Across donors, most TCR sequences were observed very rarely, whereas some public TCRs were present in many individuals. For the cohort, immune exposure information was limited to CMV serostatus. The study listed 150 to 200 TCR beta chains as associated with cytomegalovirus. In both the original and validation cohorts, the classifier was reported to diagnose cytomegalovirus status with high specificity and sensitivity. In a later analysis, the rate of TCR association differed among HLA loci, with DRB1 alleles having the most associated TCRs and HLA-C alleles having the fewest. Roughly uniform sequencing depth across donors was assumed in presence/absence analyses, although this assumption may not hold. A further reported finding was that TCR beta sequences accurately predicted the HLA-A and HLA-B alleles for most subjects in the first cohort. When HLA alleles, especially DR and DQ, strongly co-occurred, TCR associations were difficult to assign to individual alleles. Because HLA typing was unavailable for some donors at each locus, only the typed subset was used in association tests. Most CMV-associated TCR beta chains appeared to be HLA-restricted in a later analysis, and the HLA associations seemed to be driven largely by CMV exposure. Because the 87-base-pair reads could not distinguish some IMGT-functional V segments, including TRBV6-2 and TRBV6-3, those segments were excluded. In a later genetic analysis, fewer N-insertions in productive TCRs were reported among donors in an Asian-associated ancestry cluster than the 666-donor mean. A few of the identified cytomegalovirus-associated TCR beta chains were confirmed in vitro to be specific for cytomegalovirus antigens. V-gene and J-gene trimming of TCR beta chains was associated with a missense DCLRE1C variant in a later genetic analysis, and the association was replicated in an independent cohort. A later analysis reported that several top co-occurrence clusters appeared linked to parvovirus B19, influenza, CMV and Epstein-Barr virus. This cohort had only TCR beta chains sequenced, and the lack of alpha or paired-chain data limited which features could be detected.

In the germline V gene, CDR1 corresponds to SGHVS and CDR2 to FQNEAQ. From cysteine to phenylalanine, the CDR3 is 14 amino acids long. Just CDR3 DNA is preserved here, 42 bases in frame from base 1. V sheds 5 bases and J sheds 5 bases, leaving 15 bases between their ends. To prepare the library, the immunoSEQ multiplex PCR assay was applied. For the multiplex PCR, a mixture combining 60 forward primers for TCR Vbeta segments and 13 reverse primers for TCR Jbeta segments was used. A multiplex PCR assay on genomic DNA amplified the CDR3 region of rearranged TCR beta genes. Amplified TCR beta libraries were sequenced as 87-base-pair reads on the Illumina HiSeq System. On the study's bioinformatics: A later analysis counted tens of millions of unique TCR beta chains across the 600 to 850 repertoires, and roughly 9.9 million of these chains were shared by at least two donors. A nearest-neighbor algorithm error-corrected the raw reads and collapsed the reads into unique sequences, merging closely related sequences to remove PCR and sequencing errors. CDR3 sequences were aligned to IMGT reference sequences to assign V, D and J gene segments. For a sequence to be retained, at least a six-nucleotide match to both a V gene segment and a J gene segment was required. Rearrangements were classified as productive when the CDR3 lacked stop codons and remained in frame with V and J, and all other rearrangements were classified as non-productive. CDR3 was defined according to IMGT convention as the region running from the second conserved V-encoded cysteine to the conserved J-encoded phenylalanine. Sequences without an unambiguous match to a single V gene segment were excluded from the earlier analysis of approximately 560 of the donors. An earlier analysis of about 600 of the donors called V segments functional above 56.7% productive rearrangements and segregating when the between-donor standard deviation exceeded 5%. A statistical classification framework was built to diagnose cytomegalovirus status from the catalog of TCR beta chain sequences. V and J gene assignment, in a later analysis, came from comparing TCR nucleotide sequences with IMGT/GENE-DB human TR gene sequences. The TCRdist pipeline was used in a later analysis to assign CDR3 sequences and most-parsimonious VDJ recombination scenarios. In a later analysis, each TCR beta chain was defined by its CDR3 amino acid sequence together with its V-gene family, and reads lacking a unique V-gene family were excluded. In a later analysis, 550 to 650 highly shared, low-generation-probability nucleotide sequences were removed to address suspected cross-contamination and a sequencing artifact. In a later analysis, a clonal expansion index for each public chain was calculated from normalized within-repertoire ranks of inferred template counts. In a later analysis, generation probabilities were computed with a VDJ recombination model fitted to out-of-frame rearrangements, and the resulting probabilities were checked against IGoR. A later analysis scored TCR-TCR, TCR-HLA and TCR-CMV co-occurrence with hypergeometric tests, applying a repertoire-size bias correction to TCR pairs. In a later analysis, false discovery rates were estimated by permuting HLA or CMV assignments 20 times. A later analysis grouped co-occurring TCRs with DBSCAN, adding TCRdist sequence similarity when clustering within HLA-allele-positive subsets. Co-occurrence clustering excluded repertoires with fewer than 30,000 or more than 120,000 public chains, plus five with anomalous nucleotide sharing. TCRdb holds this immuneACCESS table with in-frame rearrangements only. Some clones are missing; in checked studies, unresolved V genes explain under half, and the rest has no known cause. Clonal size and the V and J genes are those of that table, whereas D and trimming came from the DNA. The sample has approximately 100,000 clones on record, roughly 10% of them singletons. The leading ten clones occupy 5% to 5.5% of the sample.

The sample was PBMCs. Recombination connected TRBV7-8 to TRBJ2-5; matching of 6 bases hints at TRBD2 as the D gene. This receptor was identified in a man aged 50-59 years in good health and CMV-seropositive. The DNA sequence is given as TGTGCCAGCAGCGCCGGGACTCCTCGGGAGACCCAGTACTTC. It translates as CASSAGTPRETQYF.